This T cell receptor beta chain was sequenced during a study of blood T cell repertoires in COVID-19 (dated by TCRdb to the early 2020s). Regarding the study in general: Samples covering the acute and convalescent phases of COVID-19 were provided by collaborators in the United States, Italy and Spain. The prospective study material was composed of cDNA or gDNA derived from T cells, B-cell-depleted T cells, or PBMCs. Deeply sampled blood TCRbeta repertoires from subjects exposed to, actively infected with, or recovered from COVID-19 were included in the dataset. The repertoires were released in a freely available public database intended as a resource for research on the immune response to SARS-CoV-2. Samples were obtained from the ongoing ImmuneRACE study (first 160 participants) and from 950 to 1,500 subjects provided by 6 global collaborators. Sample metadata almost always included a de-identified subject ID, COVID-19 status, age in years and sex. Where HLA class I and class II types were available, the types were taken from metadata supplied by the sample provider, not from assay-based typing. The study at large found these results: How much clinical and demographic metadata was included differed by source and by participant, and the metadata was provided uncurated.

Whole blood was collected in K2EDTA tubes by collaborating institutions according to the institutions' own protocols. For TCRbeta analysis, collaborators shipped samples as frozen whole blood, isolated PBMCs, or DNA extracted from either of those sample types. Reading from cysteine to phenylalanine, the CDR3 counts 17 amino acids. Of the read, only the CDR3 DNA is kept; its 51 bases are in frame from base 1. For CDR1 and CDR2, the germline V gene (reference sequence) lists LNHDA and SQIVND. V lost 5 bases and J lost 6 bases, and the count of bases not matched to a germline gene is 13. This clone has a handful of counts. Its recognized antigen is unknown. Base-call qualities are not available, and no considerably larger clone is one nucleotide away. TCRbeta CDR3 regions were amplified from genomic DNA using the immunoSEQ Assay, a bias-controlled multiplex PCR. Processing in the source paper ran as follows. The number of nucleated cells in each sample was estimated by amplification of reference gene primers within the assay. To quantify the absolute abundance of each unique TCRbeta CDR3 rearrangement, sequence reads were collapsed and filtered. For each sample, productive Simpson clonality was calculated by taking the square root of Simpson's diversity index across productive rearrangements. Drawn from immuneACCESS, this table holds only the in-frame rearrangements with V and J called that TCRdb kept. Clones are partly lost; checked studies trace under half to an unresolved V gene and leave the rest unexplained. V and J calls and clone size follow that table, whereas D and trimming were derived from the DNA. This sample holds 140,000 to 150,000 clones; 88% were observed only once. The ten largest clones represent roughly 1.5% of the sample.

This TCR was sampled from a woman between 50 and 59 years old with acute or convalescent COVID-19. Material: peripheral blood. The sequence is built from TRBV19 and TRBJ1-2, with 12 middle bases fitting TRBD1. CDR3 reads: CASSPSGQGAFSDGYTF. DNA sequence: TGTGCCAGTAGTCCCTCGGGACAGGGGGCTTTTTCAGATGGCTACACCTTC.